This passage covers 8 T cell receptor beta chains from one sample sequenced in a study of blood T cell repertoires in COVID-19. Generated by immunoSEQ multiplex PCR, the TCRdb table keeps only in-frame clones and is missing some. The sample lists under 250,000 clones, around four fifths seen once, with over 3.5% in the top ten. The sample consisted of peripheral blood. All receptors come from a woman aged 70-85 years with acute or convalescent COVID-19.

This clone was detected once. This chain uses TRBV5-5 with TRBJ1-2; 9 bases agree with TRBD1. Losses at the gene ends were 4 bases for V and 4 bases for J; bases not matched to a gene: 8. Germline CDR1 SGHKS, CDR2 YYEKEE (reference sequence). There are 15 residues in the CDR3. CDR3 sequence: CASSTGQGLFYGYTF. The CDR3, as DNA: TGTGCCAGCAGCACAGGACAGGGGCTATTCTATGGCTACACCTTC.

This clone has a handful of counts. The chain recombines TRBV4-2 with TRBJ1-3; no clear D gene. CDR1 LGHNA and CDR2 YNFKEQ come from the germline V gene. The CDR3 runs 16 residues. V lost 0 bases, J lost 0 bases, and 9 bases lay in between. Written as DNA, the CDR3 is TGTGCCAGCAGCCAAGATTGGCCGGGCTCTGGAAACACCATATATTTT. As protein: CASSQDWPGSGNTIYF.

The rearrangement links TRBV29-1 to TRBJ1-2; no firm D call. Germline V gene sequence: CDR1 SQVTM, CDR2 ANQGSEA. V was trimmed by 7 bases and J by 4 bases, leaving 19 bases between them. The CDR3 spans 14 residues. CDR3 region: CSAAGRANPYGYTF. CDR3 in DNA: TGCAGCGCGGCCGGGAGGGCAAACCCCTATGGCTACACCTTC.

This clone was counted once. This rearrangement joins TRBV24-1 to TRBJ2-1; D remains ambiguous. CDR3 length equals 16 residues. The germline gives CDR1 KGHDR, CDR2 SFDVKD. V was trimmed by 0 bases and J by 0 bases, leaving 8 bases between them. The CDR3 loop is CATSDLALSSYNEQFF. The CDR3 DNA reads as TGTGCCACCAGTGATTTGGCCCTCAGCTCCTACAATGAGCAGTTCTTC.

The V gene is TRBV6-1, the J gene TRBJ1-5; D remains unclear. Germline values: CDR1 MNHNS, CDR2 SASEGT. Trimming pared 0 bases from V and 2 bases from J, leaving 11 bases between. This CDR3 region has 16 residues. The CDR3 coding sequence is TGTGCCAGCAGTGAAGCGTTGGGGAGGGGCAATCAGCCCCAGCATTTT. Translation: CASSEALGRGNQPQHF.

The gene calls are TRBV28 and TRBJ2-5, with 10 nucleotides matching TRBD2. The CDR3 runs 14 residues. Trimming removed 7 bases from V and 5 bases from J; junction bases left unmatched: 7. The germline gives CDR1 MDHEN, CDR2 SYDVKM. The CDR3: CASTAGGRWETQYF. The CDR3, as DNA: TGTGCCAGCACAGCGGGGGGGCGTTGGGAGACCCAGTACTTC.

This chain links TRBV5-6 with TRBJ1-2, with a tentative D call TRBD1 (6 bases). V was shortened by 2 bases and J by 1 base, with 12 bases between the two germline ends. From germline, CDR1 is SGHDT and CDR2 YYEEEE. The CDR3 runs 15 residues. The CDR3 DNA is TGTGCCAGCAGCTTCCGGACAGCCCTTAACTATGGCTACACCTTC. Protein product: CASSFRTALNYGYTF. The whole variable domain, remainder taken from reference TRBV5-6 and TRBJ1-2, is DAGVTQSPTHLIKTRGQQVTLRCSPKSGHDTVSWYQQALGQGPQFIFQYYEEEERQRGNFPDRFSGHQFPNYSSELNVNALLLGDSALYLCASSFRTALNYGYTFGSGTRLTVV.

This clone was detected a few times. V and J are TRBV12-3 or TRBV12-4 and TRBJ1-5; D perhaps matches TRBD1 (5 bases). V dropped 5 bases and J dropped 6 bases, with 11 bases sitting between them. CDR3 length equals 13 residues. The CDR3 nucleotides read TGTGCCAGCAGTGAGACAGTATCTCAGCCCCAGCATTTT. It specifies CASSETVSQPQHF.